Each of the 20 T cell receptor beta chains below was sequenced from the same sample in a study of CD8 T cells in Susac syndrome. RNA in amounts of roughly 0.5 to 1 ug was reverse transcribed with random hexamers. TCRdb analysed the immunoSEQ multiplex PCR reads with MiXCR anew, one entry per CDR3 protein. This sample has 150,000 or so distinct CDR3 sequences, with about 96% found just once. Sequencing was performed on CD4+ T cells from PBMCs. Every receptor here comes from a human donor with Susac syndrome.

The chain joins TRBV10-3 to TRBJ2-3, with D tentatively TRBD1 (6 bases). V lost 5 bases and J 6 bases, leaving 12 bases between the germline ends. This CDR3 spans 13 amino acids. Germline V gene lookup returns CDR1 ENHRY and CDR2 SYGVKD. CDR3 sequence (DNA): TGTGCCATCAGTCCAGGGGTGGGGGATACGCAGTATTTT. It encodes CAISPGVGDTQYF.

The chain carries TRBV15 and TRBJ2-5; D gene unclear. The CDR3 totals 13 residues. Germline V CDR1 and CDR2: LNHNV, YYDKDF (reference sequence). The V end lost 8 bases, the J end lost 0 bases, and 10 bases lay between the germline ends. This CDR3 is CATEDGYQETQYF. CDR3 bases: TGTGCCACCGAGGACGGCTACCAAGAGACCCAGTACTTC.

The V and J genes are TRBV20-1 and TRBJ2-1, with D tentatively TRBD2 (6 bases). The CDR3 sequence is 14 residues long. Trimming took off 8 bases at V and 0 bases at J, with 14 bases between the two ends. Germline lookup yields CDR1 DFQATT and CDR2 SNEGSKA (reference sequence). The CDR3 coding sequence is TGCAGTAGAGGAGGCGGGAACTCCTACAATGAGCAGTTCTTC. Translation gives CSRGGGNSYNEQFF.

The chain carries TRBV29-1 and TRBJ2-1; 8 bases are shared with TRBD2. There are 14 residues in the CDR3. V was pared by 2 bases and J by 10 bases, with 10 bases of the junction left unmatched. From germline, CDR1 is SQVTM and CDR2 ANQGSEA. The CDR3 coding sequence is TGCAGCGTTGAAACCCCAAGGGGGACTAGAGAGCAGTTCTTC. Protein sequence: CSVETPRGTREQFF.

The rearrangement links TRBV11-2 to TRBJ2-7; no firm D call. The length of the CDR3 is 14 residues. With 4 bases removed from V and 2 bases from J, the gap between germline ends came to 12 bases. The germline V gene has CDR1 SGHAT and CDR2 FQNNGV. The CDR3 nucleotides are TGTGCCAGCAGCTGGGAATGGTCCGCCTACGAGCAGTACTTC. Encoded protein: CASSWEWSAYEQYF.

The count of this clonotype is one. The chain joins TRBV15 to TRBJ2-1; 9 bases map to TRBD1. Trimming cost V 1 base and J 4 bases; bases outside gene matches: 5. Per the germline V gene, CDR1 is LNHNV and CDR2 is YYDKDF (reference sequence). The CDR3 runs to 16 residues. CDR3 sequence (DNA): TGTGCCACCAGCAGAGCCCGGGACAGGGCATACAATGAGCAGTTCTTC. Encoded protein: CATSRARDRAYNEQFF.

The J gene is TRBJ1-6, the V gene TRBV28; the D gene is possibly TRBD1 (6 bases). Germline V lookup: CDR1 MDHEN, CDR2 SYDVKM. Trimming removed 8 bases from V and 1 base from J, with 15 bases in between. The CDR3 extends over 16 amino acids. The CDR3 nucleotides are TGTGCCAGCGGTAAAACAGGGAGATCCTATAATTCACCCCTCCACTTT. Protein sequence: CASGKTGRSYNSPLHF.

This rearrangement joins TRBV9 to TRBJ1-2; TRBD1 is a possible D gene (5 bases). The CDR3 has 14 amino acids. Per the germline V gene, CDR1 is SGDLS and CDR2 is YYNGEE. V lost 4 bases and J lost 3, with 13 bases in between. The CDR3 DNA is TGTGCCAGCAGCCCTTACCCCAGGGACTATGGCTACACCTTC. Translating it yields CASSPYPRDYGYTF.

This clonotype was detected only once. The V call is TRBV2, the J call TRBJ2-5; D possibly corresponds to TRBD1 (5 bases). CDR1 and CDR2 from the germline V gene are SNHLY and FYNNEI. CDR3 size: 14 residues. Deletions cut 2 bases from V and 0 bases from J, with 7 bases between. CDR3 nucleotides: TGTGCCAGCAGTGAACGGACATACCAAGAGACCCAGTACTTC. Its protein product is CASSERTYQETQYF.

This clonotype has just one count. The CDR3 is CSAPRGSSYNEQFF. The CDR3 bases are TGCAGCGCCCCGCGAGGGAGCTCCTACAATGAGCAGTTCTTC. V and J are TRBV29-1 and TRBJ2-1; weak D call: TRBD2 (5 bases). Trimming cost V 7 bases and J 0 bases, with 13 bases left between them. The CDR3 runs to 14 residues. Looked up from germline, CDR1 is SQVTM and CDR2 is ANQGSEA.

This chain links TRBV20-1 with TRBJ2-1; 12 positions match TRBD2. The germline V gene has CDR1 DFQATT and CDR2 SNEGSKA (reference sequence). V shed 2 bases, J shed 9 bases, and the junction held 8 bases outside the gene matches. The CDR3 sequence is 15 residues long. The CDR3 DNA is TGCAGTGCTAGACTAGCGGGGGGGCCAGTCCTTGAGCAGTTCTTC. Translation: CSARLAGGPVLEQFF.

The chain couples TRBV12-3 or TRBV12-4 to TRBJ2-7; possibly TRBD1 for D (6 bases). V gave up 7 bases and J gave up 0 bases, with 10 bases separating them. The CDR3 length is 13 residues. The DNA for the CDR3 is TGTGCCAGCAAGGACAGAAGCTCCTACGAGCAGTACTTC. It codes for CASKDRSSYEQYF.

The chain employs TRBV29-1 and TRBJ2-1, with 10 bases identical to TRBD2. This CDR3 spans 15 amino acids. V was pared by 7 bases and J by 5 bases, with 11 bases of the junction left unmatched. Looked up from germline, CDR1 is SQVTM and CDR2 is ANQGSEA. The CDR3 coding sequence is TGCAGCGCGTGGACTAGCGGCAAAGAAAACAATGAGCAGTTCTTC. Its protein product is CSAWTSGKENNEQFF.

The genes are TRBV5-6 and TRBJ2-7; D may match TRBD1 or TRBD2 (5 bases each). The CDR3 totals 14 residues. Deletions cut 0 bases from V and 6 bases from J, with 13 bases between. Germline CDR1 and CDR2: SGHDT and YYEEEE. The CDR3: CASSLGGLGGEQYF. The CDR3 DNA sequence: TGTGCCAGCAGCTTGGGGGGCCTAGGAGGCGAGCAGTACTTC.

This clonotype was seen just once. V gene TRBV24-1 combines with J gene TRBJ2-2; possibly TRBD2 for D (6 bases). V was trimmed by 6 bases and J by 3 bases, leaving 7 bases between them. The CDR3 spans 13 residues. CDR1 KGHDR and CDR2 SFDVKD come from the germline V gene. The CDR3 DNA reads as TGTGCCACCAGTCGCGGGGACACCGGGGAGCTGTTTTTT. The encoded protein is CATSRGDTGELFF.

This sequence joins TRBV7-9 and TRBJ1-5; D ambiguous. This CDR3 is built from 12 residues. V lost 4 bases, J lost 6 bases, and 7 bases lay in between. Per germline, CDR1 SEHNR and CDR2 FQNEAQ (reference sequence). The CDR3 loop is CASSSTTQPQHF. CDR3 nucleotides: TGTGCCAGCAGCTCGACGACTCAGCCCCAGCATTTT.

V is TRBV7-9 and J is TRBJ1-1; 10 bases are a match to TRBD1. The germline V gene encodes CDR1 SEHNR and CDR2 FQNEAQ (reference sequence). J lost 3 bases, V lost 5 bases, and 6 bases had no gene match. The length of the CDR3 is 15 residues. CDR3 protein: CASSPWDRGYTEAFF. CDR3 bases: TGTGCCAGCAGCCCTTGGGACAGGGGCTACACTGAAGCTTTCTTT.

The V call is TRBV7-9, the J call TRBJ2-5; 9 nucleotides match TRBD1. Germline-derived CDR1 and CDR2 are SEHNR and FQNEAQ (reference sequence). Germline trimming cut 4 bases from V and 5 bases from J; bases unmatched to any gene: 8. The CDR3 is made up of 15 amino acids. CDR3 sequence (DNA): TGTGCCAGCAGCTCCCCGACAGGGGGACGGGAGACCCAGTACTTC. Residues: CASSSPTGGRETQYF. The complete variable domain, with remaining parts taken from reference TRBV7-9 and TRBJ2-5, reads DTGVSQNPRHKITKRGQNVTFRCDPISEHNRLYWYRQTLGQGPEFLTYFQNEAQLEKSRLLSDRFSAERPKGSFSTLEIQRTEQGDSAMYLCASSSPTGGRETQYFGPGTRLLVL.

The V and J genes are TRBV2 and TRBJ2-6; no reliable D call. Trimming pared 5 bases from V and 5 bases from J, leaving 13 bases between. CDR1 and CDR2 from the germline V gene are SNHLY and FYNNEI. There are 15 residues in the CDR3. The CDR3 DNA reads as TGTGCCAGCAGTAACCCCGCCTTTCGGGCCAACGTCCTGACTTTC. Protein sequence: CASSNPAFRANVLTF.

The CDR3 loop is CASSLTSSRGTGELFF. CDR3 coding DNA: TGTGCCAGCAGCTTAACGTCTAGCCGTGGCACCGGGGAGCTGTTTTTT. The gene calls are TRBV7-3 and TRBJ2-2, with D tentatively TRBD2 (5 bases). CDR3 length: 16 residues. The germline V gene encodes CDR1 SGHTA and CDR2 FQGTGA. Between the trimmed V and J ends, which lost 0 bases and 4 bases, there was a span of 12 bases.